This record looks at one T cell receptor beta chain sequence and its context. What this receptor recognizes is not known. Base quality data are lacking; no much larger clone is found one base away. This sample is part of a study of blood T cell repertoires in COVID-19 (dated by TCRdb to the early 2020s). For context, the study as a whole: The collaborator samples originated in the United States, Italy and Spain and spanned the acute and convalescent phases of COVID-19. The material from the prospective study consisted of cDNA or gDNA derived from T cells, B-cell-depleted T cells, or PBMCs. The dataset comprised deeply sampled blood TCRbeta repertoires from subjects exposed to, actively infected with, or recovered from COVID-19. The repertoires were released in a freely available public database meant as a resource for research on the immune response to SARS-CoV-2. The samples were drawn from the first 160 participants of the ongoing ImmuneRACE study and from 1,254 subjects provided by 6 global collaborators. Nearly every sample came with metadata listing a de-identified subject ID, COVID-19 status, age in years and sex. Where available, HLA class I and class II types were obtained from metadata supplied by the sample provider rather than from assay-based typing. What the authors observed across the whole study: The amount of clinical and demographic metadata varied by source and participant and was provided uncurated.

In the prospective study, participants were roughly 18 to 100 years old, resided in 24 geographic areas of the United States, and were enrolled through a virtual design. Cohort assignment in the prospective study relied on participant-reported clinical history from a screening survey and a study questionnaire. In the prospective study, whole blood, serum and a nasopharyngeal or oropharyngeal swab were collected from each participant by mobile phlebotomists. Additional blood draws and questionnaires over an approximately 2-month period could optionally be provided by prospective study participants. Before DNA extraction, blood samples from the prospective study were shipped at room temperature or frozen. TCRbeta CDR3 regions were amplified from genomic DNA using the immunoSEQ Assay, a bias-controlled multiplex PCR. The authors' pipeline ran thus. Nucleated cell counts per sample were estimated from amplification of reference gene primers within the assay. To quantify the absolute abundance of each unique TCRbeta CDR3 rearrangement, sequence reads were collapsed and filtered. For each sample, productive Simpson clonality was calculated as the square root of Simpson's diversity index across productive rearrangements. The table comes from immuneACCESS by way of TCRdb, which keeps in-frame sequences with V and J called. Part of the clones is missing from these tables; in studies checked, under half for an unresolved V gene and the rest for unknown reasons. D and trimming were read from the DNA, whereas the V and J calls and clone size are those reported in that table. The sample includes under 250,000 clones, with about 80% observed a single time. In total, the top ten clones hold about 1.3% of the sample.

The sample was PBMCs or T cells enriched from blood (not recorded which). The TCR comes from a woman aged 40 to 55 with acute COVID-19.

The sequenced DNA: TGTGCCAGCAGCCTAGACGGTTTGAACACTGAAGCTTTCTTT. The resulting protein is CASSLDGLNTEAFF. In this chain, TRBV7-3 is recombined with TRBJ1-1, with no reliable assignment of the D segment. CDR3 length: 14 amino acids, cysteine to phenylalanine. Only the CDR3 DNA is retained, 42 bases long and in frame from the first base. The germline V gene provides CDR1 SGHTA and CDR2 FQGTGA. At the junction V is shortened by 5 bases and J by 0 bases, with 10 bases in between.